The 20 T cell receptor beta chains listed next were all sequenced from one sample in a study of T cell responses to AZD1222 COVID-19 vaccine. Clones were sequenced by immunoSEQ multiplex PCR, and TCRdb holds only the in-frame ones, with some missing. Of around 170,000 clones in the sample, around 90% were seen once. Sequences were derived from peripheral blood, sampled 28 days after the second AZD1222 dose. All receptors derive from an adult who received the AZD1222 COVID-19 vaccine.

This chain uses TRBV10-3 with TRBJ2-3, with a tentative D call TRBD2 (6 bases). CDR3 size: 12 residues. CDR1 ENHRY and CDR2 SYGVKD come from the germline V gene. Trimming left V 2 bases short and J 10 bases short, with 10 bases between. This CDR3 reads CAISEREYAQYF. The CDR3 coding sequence is TGTGCCATCAGTGAGCGGGAGTATGCGCAGTATTTT.

This rearrangement joins TRBV6-5 to TRBJ2-5; TRBD2 matches 11 bases. The CDR3 loop spans 14 amino acids. The J segment lost 5 bases and the V segment lost 10 bases, leaving 9 bases of the junction unmatched. CDR1 MNHEY and CDR2 SVGAGI come from the germline V gene. The CDR3 DNA reads TGTGCCACCTTTAGCGGGGGGGCCCCGGAGACCCAGTACTTC. The encoded protein is CATFSGGAPETQYF.

The chain couples TRBV11-2 to TRBJ2-5; D remains ambiguous. The CDR3 contains 10 residues. Between the trimmed V and J ends, which lost 5 bases and 2 bases, there was a span of 0 bases. Germline values: CDR1 SGHAT, CDR2 FQNNGV. The CDR3: CASSQETQYF. DNA for the CDR3: TGTGCCAGCAGCCAAGAGACCCAGTACTTC.

V and J are TRBV7-3 and TRBJ2-2; 14 bases are a match to TRBD2. CDR3 length equals 16 residues. Per the germline V gene, CDR1 is SGHTA and CDR2 is FQGTGA. J gave up 1 base and V 5 bases, and 0 bases lay outside the gene matches. CDR3 amino acids: CASSGLAGGNTGELFF. CDR3 sequence (DNA): TGTGCCAGCAGCGGACTAGCGGGAGGGAACACCGGGGAGCTGTTTTTT.

V and J are TRBV6-1 and TRBJ1-4; D is undetermined. Per germline, CDR1 MNHNS and CDR2 SASEGT. The CDR3 is made up of 15 amino acids. Trimming cost V 2 bases and J 4 bases, with 11 bases left between them. CDR3 amino acids: CASSESRGLNEKLFF. CDR3 sequence (DNA): TGTGCCAGCAGTGAAAGCCGAGGGCTTAATGAAAAACTGTTTTTT.

The chain has TRBV10-3 and TRBJ1-5; perhaps TRBD1 as D (6 bases). This CDR3 contains 16 residues. The V gene lost 0 bases and the J gene lost 4 bases, with 13 bases spanning the gap. Germline lookup yields CDR1 ENHRY and CDR2 SYGVKD. CDR3 residues: CAISESRADSNQPQHF. The DNA of the CDR3 is TGTGCCATCAGTGAGTCGAGGGCGGACAGTAATCAGCCCCAGCATTTT.

The gene calls are TRBV7-9 and TRBJ1-1; no firm D call. The CDR3 loop spans 15 amino acids. Germline CDR1 reads SEHNR; CDR2 reads FQNEAQ (reference sequence). Trimming pared 4 bases from V and 1 base from J, leaving 13 bases between. In DNA, the CDR3 is TGTGCCAGCAGCTCATTCGTATCGTCGAACACTGAAGCTTTCTTT. Protein product: CASSSFVSSNTEAFF.

The chain combines TRBV7-9 with TRBJ2-7; 7 positions agree with TRBD1. J lost 4 bases, V lost 10 bases, and 7 bases had no gene match. The CDR3 is 12 amino acids. Germline CDR1 SEHNR, CDR2 FQNEAQ (reference sequence). CDR3 protein: CATTGDSYEQYF. As DNA, the CDR3 is TGTGCCACCACAGGGGATTCTTACGAGCAGTACTTC.

The chain couples TRBV11-3 to TRBJ2-1; TRBD2 aligns across 10 bases. The CDR3 sequence is 15 residues long. Trimming removed 5 bases from V and 4 bases from J; junction bases left unmatched: 5. Germline values: CDR1 SGHNT, CDR2 YENEEA. The CDR3 here is CASSPLAGEYNEQFF. The CDR3 bases are TGTGCCAGCAGCCCCCTAGCGGGAGAGTACAATGAGCAGTTCTTC.

This chain uses TRBV10-3 with TRBJ1-5; D is perhaps TRBD1 (5 bases). Per the germline V gene, CDR1 is ENHRY and CDR2 is SYGVKD. Trimming shortened V by 6 bases and J by 8 bases, and 14 bases separated the two germline ends. There are 13 residues in the CDR3. The CDR3 reads CAISPRGGEPQHF. The CDR3 DNA follows: TGTGCCATCAGCCCCCGGGGGGGGGAGCCCCAGCATTTT.

The chain carries TRBV19 and TRBJ2-1, with 10 bases fitting TRBD2. With V trimmed by 0 bases and J by 5 bases, 10 bases remained unmatched. This CDR3 comprises 18 residues. CDR1 is LNHDA, CDR2 SQIVND, per germline (reference sequence). As DNA, the CDR3 is TGTGCCAGTAGTATAGATGGTGCGCGGCTAGCGGGAGACAATGAGCAGTTCTTC. Its protein product is CASSIDGARLAGDNEQFF.

The chain combines TRBV6-1 with TRBJ1-3; D unresolved. The CDR3 length is 17 residues. Germline CDR1 is MNHNS and CDR2 is SASEGT. The V gene lost 0 bases and the J gene lost 0 bases, with 12 bases spanning the gap. As DNA, the CDR3 is TGTGCCAGCAGTGAAGCGCACGGCGGCAGCTCTGGAAACACCATATATTTT. Amino acid sequence: CASSEAHGGSSGNTIYF.

The chain recombines TRBV6-5 with TRBJ1-2; 7 bases match TRBD1. The CDR3 consists of 16 residues. Germline assignment: CDR1 MNHEY and CDR2 SVGAGI. With V trimmed by 0 bases and J by 5 bases, 9 bases remained unmatched. The CDR3 protein is CASSYSKLGGAYGYTF. DNA of the CDR3: TGTGCCAGCAGTTACTCGAAGCTAGGGGGCGCTTATGGCTACACCTTC.

In this sample, this clone turned up a few times. This sequence joins TRBV6-2 or TRBV6-3 and TRBJ1-5, with 11 bases matching TRBD1. The CDR3 loop spans 13 amino acids. Germline CDR1 MNHEY, CDR2 SVGEGT. Trimming cost V 4 bases and J 7 bases; bases outside gene matches: 0. CDR3 sequence: CASSWTGGQPQHF. The CDR3, as DNA: TGTGCCAGCAGTTGGACAGGGGGCCAGCCCCAGCATTTT.

The V and J genes are TRBV3-1 (or the pseudogene TRBV3-2) and TRBJ2-7; no clear D. CDR1 is LGHDT and CDR2 is YNNKEL in the germline V gene (reference sequence). The V gene lost 4 bases and the J gene lost 3 bases, with 10 bases spanning the gap. The CDR3 is 13 amino acids. This CDR3 is CASSPLGYYEQYF. The CDR3 DNA reads as TGTGCCAGCAGCCCCCTGGGGTACTACGAGCAGTACTTC.

This clone was seen a single time. This sequence joins TRBV4-1 and TRBJ1-6; D possibly corresponds to TRBD1 (6 bases). The CDR3 is made up of 18 amino acids. V lost 0 bases and J lost 6, with 18 bases in between. CDR1 and CDR2 from the germline V gene are MGHRA and YSYEKL. The DNA of the CDR3 is TGCGCCAGCAGCCAAGATTACAGGGAAACATTTACTAATTCACCCCTCCACTTT. Translating gives CASSQDYRETFTNSPLHF.

This chain uses TRBV6-5 with TRBJ1-3; D not resolved. CDR1 and CDR2 (germline): MNHEY, SVGAGI. CDR3 length equals 12 residues. V was pared by 6 bases and J by 0 bases, with 3 bases between. DNA for the CDR3: TGTGCCAGCAGGGGCTCTGGAAACACCATATATTTT. Protein sequence: CASRGSGNTIYF.

The V gene is TRBV7-2, the J gene TRBJ2-7; D is uncertain. Germline V gene lookup returns CDR1 SGHTA and CDR2 FQGNSA. Trimming shortened V by 3 bases and J by 4 bases, and 7 bases separated the two germline ends. This CDR3 has 12 amino acids. DNA for the CDR3: TGTGCCAGCAGCTTCGCCGGGTACGAGCAGTACTTC. It translates to CASSFAGYEQYF.

Note on this clone: Distinct nucleotide sequences in the sample also encode this CDR3. The gene calls are TRBV6-5 and TRBJ1-2; D is ambiguous. V shed 7 bases and J shed 4 bases, with 10 bases lying between them. This CDR3 contains 12 residues. CDR1 and CDR2 from the germline V gene are MNHEY and SVGAGI. CDR3 sequence: CASTTGSYGYTF. CDR3 nucleotide sequence: TGTGCCAGCACCACGGGGAGCTATGGCTACACCTTC.

This chain connects TRBV28 to TRBJ2-1; no clear D. The V and J ends lost 7 bases and 10 bases respectively, with 5 bases between them. The CDR3 is 9 residues long. Germline CDR1 is MDHEN and CDR2 is SYDVKM. CDR3 in DNA: TGTGCCAGCAATTCCGAGCAGTTCTTC. Amino acid sequence: CASNSEQFF.